These 11 T cell receptor beta chains share one sample of origin, sequenced in a study of response to subunit inactivated influenza vaccine. From the RT-PCR reads, TCRdb called clonotypes with MiXCR, one entry per CDR3 protein. The table has about 540,000 distinct CDR3 sequences, around 21% seen once. The sample also formed part of further work on T cells expressing NK-cell markers. That source reports: TCR beta cDNA was made by 5'RACE template switching with UMIs.

This specimen consisted of CD4+ T cells sorted from PBMCs, obtained about 13 days after vaccination. The receptors were gathered from a man aged 45 to 65 who received an inactivated influenza vaccine.

The gene calls are TRBV20-1 and TRBJ2-1, with TRBD2 matching over 12 bases. Germline V gives CDR1 DFQATT, CDR2 SNEGSKA (reference sequence). The CDR3 contains 14 residues. The J segment lost 6 bases and the V segment lost 6 bases, leaving 6 bases of the junction unmatched. CDR3 sequence reads: CSALGTSGRNEQFF. DNA for the CDR3: TGCAGTGCCCTAGGGACTAGCGGGCGCAATGAGCAGTTCTTC.

This clonotype was counted many times. V is TRBV10-3 and J is TRBJ2-7; TRBD1 agrees at 9 bases. The CDR3 sequence is 14 residues long. After removal of 2 bases from V and 5 bases from J, the junction contained 4 bases not matched to a gene. Germline V gene sequence: CDR1 ENHRY, CDR2 SYGVKD. The DNA for the CDR3 is TGTGCCATCAGTGAGGGACAGGGGTTCGACGAGCAGTACTTC. Translation: CAISEGQGFDEQYF.

The chain couples TRBV3-1 to TRBJ2-3; 7 bases are a match to TRBD1. CDR1 LGHDT and CDR2 YNNKEL come from the germline V gene (reference sequence). The CDR3 extends over 15 amino acids. V was clipped by 1 base and J by 4 bases; unmatched bases: 5. CDR3 nucleotide sequence: TGTGCCAGCAGCCAAGGACAGGGAGTTCCAGATACGCAGTATTTT. It codes for CASSQGQGVPDTQYF.

CDR3 nucleotide sequence: TGTGCCAGCAGCCGCGGACAGGAAAACATTCAGTACTTC. It encodes CASSRGQENIQYF. The chain carries TRBV7-9 and TRBJ2-4; 7 nucleotides align to TRBD1. This CDR3 contains 13 residues. Trimming at V came to 5 bases and at J to 5 bases, leaving 3 bases not matched to a gene. CDR1 and CDR2 from the germline V gene are SEHNR and FQNEAQ (reference sequence).

This clonotype was observed many times. The chain uses TRBV7-9 and TRBJ2-3; D unclear. This CDR3 has 12 residues. The ends were cut back, 5 bases at V and 4 bases at J, with 7 bases in the middle. The V gene's germline CDR1 is SEHNR and CDR2 FQNEAQ (reference sequence). The chain's CDR3 is CASSRTADTQYF. DNA of the CDR3: TGTGCCAGCAGCCGGACGGCAGATACGCAGTATTTT.

Worth noting for this clonotype: A much larger clone lies one base from this, so it may be a read error. This chain links TRBV7-8 with TRBJ1-6, with D possibly being TRBD1 (5 bases). The germline CDR1 and CDR2 sequences are SGHVS and FQNEAQ. CDR3 length: 17 amino acids. This chain's CDR3 is CASSLAIGAGRNSLLHF. CDR3 in DNA: TGTGCCAGCAGCTTAGCGATCGGGGCAGGGCGTAATTCACTCCTCCACTTT.

This clonotype was seen more than once but under ten times. V gene TRBV6-5 combines with J gene TRBJ2-1; D may be TRBD2 (5 bases). This CDR3 is 12 amino acids long. V lost 5 bases to trimming and J lost 7 bases, with 9 bases between them. CDR1 and CDR2 from the germline V gene are MNHEY and SVGAGI. The CDR3 is CASSTRGNEQFF. The CDR3 bases are TGTGCCAGCAGTACCCGGGGTAATGAGCAGTTCTTC.

This clonotype was counted at least ten times. CDR3 DNA sequence: TGTGCCAGCAGCCCCAGGACAGGGACCGGTGAAAAACTGTTTTTT. Translated: CASSPRTGTGEKLFF. This chain links TRBV7-8 with TRBJ1-4, with 8 bases aligning to TRBD1. The length of the CDR3 is 15 residues. The germline V gene has CDR1 SGHVS and CDR2 FQNEAQ. V lost 5 bases and J lost 7; bases outside the gene matches: 9.

This sequence joins TRBV28 and TRBJ1-5, with 8 bases lining up with TRBD1. After removal of 2 bases from V and 11 bases from J, the junction contained 14 bases not matched to a gene. This CDR3 has 16 amino acids. CDR1 is MDHEN and CDR2 is SYDVKM in the germline V gene. CDR3 in amino acids: CASSLKLGQALMAQHF. The CDR3, as DNA: TGTGCCAGCAGTTTAAAATTGGGACAGGCGCTCATGGCCCAGCATTTT.

This clonotype has more than one count but fewer than ten. J is TRBJ2-6 and V is TRBV10-3; no firm D call. Germline V gene sequence: CDR1 ENHRY, CDR2 SYGVKD. V was pared by 8 bases and J by 0 bases, with 11 bases between. This CDR3 region has 15 residues. The CDR3 is CAIGLGGSGANVLTF. The CDR3 coding sequence is TGTGCCATCGGGTTAGGCGGCTCTGGGGCCAACGTCCTGACTTTC.

Notes on this clonotype: Mismatch with germline at one junction end may stem from a read error. The chain recombines TRBV20-1 with TRBJ2-1; 15 bases fit TRBD2. CDR1 and CDR2 (germline): DFQATT, SNEGSKA (reference sequence). This CDR3 is built from 15 residues. CDR3 nucleotides: TGCACTGCTAGGACTAGCGGGAGGGCCCGGAATGAGCAGTTCTTC. It is translated as CTARTSGRARNEQFF.